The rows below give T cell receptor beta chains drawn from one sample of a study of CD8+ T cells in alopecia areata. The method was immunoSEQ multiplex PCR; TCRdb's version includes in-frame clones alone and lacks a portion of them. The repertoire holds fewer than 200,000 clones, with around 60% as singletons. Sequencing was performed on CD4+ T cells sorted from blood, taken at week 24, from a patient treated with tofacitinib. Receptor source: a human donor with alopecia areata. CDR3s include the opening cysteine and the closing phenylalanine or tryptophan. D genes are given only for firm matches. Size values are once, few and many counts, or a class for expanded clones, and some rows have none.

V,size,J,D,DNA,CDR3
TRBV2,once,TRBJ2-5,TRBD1,TGTGCCACCCCCGAAGGGACAGAAGAGACCCAGTACTTC,CATPEGTEETQYF
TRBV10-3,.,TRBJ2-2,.,TGTGCCACAGGGGCAGGGGTGCTCACCGGGGAGCTGTTTTTT,CATGAGVLTGELFF
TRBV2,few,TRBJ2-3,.,TGTGCCAGCAGTGAGAATGGTTTGGGCACAGATACGCAGTATTTT,CASSENGLGTDTQYF
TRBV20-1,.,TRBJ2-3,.,TGCAGTGCTAGCGTTGATACGCAGTATTTT,CSASVDTQYF
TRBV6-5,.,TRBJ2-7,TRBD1,TGTGCCAGCACTGACAGGGTAGGCGAGCAGTACTTC,CASTDRVGEQYF
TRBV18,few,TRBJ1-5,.,TGTGCCAGCTCACCAGCGGGGTTTAGCAATCAGCCCCAGCATTTT,CASSPAGFSNQPQHF
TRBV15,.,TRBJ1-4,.,TGTGCCACCAGCATAGCACAGAACTTTAATGAAAAACTGTTTTTT,CATSIAQNFNEKLFF
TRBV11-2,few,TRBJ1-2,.,TGTGCCAGCAGCTTAGAGCTGCAGGTCCTCCCGGTGACCTTC,CASSLELQVLPVTF
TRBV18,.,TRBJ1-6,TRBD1,TGTGCCAGCTCAAACCAAGGGACAGGGAATTCACCCCTCCACTTT,CASSNQGTGNSPLHF
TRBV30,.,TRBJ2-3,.,TGTGCCTTCGCCCGGGGTCAAACAGATACGCAGTATTTT,CAFARGQTDTQYF
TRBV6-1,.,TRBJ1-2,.,TGTGCCAGCTTCAGGGACTATGGCTACACCTTC,CASFRDYGYTF
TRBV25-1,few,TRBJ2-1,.,TGTGCCAGCAGTGAATACAAACGGACAGTCGGGGATGAGCAGTTCTTC,CASSEYKRTVGDEQFF
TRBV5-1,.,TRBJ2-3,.,TGCGCCAGCAGCCGTATGACTAGCACAGATACGCAGTATTTT,CASSRMTSTDTQYF
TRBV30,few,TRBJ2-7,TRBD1,TGTGCCTGGAATCCGACAGGGGCCTCCTACGAGCAGTACTTC,CAWNPTGASYEQYF
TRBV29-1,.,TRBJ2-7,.,TGCAGCGTAACCGGGACCGGCGAGCAGTACTTC,CSVTGTGEQYF
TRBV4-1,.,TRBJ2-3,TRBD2,TGCGCCAGCAGCAATAGCGGGGGGGCCGCAGATACGCAGTATTTT,CASSNSGGAADTQYF
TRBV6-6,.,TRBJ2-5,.,TGTGCCAGCAGTCCTACGAGGGGGGTTGCGACCCAGTACTTC,CASSPTRGVATQYF
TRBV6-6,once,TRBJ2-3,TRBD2,TGTGCCAGCAGCCCTAGACTAGCGGGGGGGCGAGATACGCAGTATTTT,CASSPRLAGGRDTQYF
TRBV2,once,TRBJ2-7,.,TGTGCCAGCAGTCGGTCGGGCAGTACCTACGAGCAGTACTTC,CASSRSGSTYEQYF
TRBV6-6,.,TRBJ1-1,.,TGTGCCAGCAGTACCCCAGGGACTGGCACTGAAGCTTTCTTT,CASSTPGTGTEAFF
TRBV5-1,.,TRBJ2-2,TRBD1,TGCGCCAGCAGCGCTGGGACAGGGATCCCCGGGGAGCTGTTTTTT,CASSAGTGIPGELFF